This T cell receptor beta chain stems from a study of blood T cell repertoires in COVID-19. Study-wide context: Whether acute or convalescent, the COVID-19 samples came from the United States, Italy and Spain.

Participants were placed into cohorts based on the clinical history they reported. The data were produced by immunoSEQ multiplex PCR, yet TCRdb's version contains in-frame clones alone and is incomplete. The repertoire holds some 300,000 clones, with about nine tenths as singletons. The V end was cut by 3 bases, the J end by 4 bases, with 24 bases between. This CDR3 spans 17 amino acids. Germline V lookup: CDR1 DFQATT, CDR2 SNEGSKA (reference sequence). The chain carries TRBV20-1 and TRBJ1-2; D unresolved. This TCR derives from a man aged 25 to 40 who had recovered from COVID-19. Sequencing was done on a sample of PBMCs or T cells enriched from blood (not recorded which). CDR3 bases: TGCAGTGCTAGTCCCAAGGCCTCGGGGATCTACTCCTATGGCTACACCTTC. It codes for CSASPKASGIYSYGYTF.